This T cell receptor beta chain was retrieved from a study of T-cell memory formation after mild COVID-19. Study details: Each donor largely had its own TCR clusters. Study-wide results and limits: Later expanders leaned CD4+, whereas clones that contracted between day 15 and 85 were balanced CD4/CD8. Memory sampled before infection contained some responding clones, suggesting cross-reactive memory joined. Chiefly within CM and EM were the contracting CD4+ clones; CD8+ ones were within EMRA.

In regard to this clonotype: Its matching antigen is unknown.

TCRdb processed the 5' RACE reads anew with MiXCR; each CDR3 protein has one entry. This table holds hundreds of thousands of distinct CDR3 sequences, around 20% found once. There are 15 residues in the CDR3. Trimming cost V 4 bases and J 4 bases; bases outside gene matches: 4. Germline V gene sequence: CDR1 KGHDR, CDR2 SFDVKD. The sequenced material came from PBMCs or a T cell subset sorted from them (not recorded which). The TCR comes from an adult woman who had mild COVID-19 (a few samples of this study predate the infection). Cell type and time point are not known. V is TRBV24-1 and J is TRBJ2-7, with TRBD2 matching 12 bases. The CDR3 region is CATSETSGRVYEQYF. Written as DNA, the CDR3 is TGTGCCACCAGTGAGACTAGCGGGAGAGTTTACGAGCAGTACTTC.